What follows are 17 T cell receptor beta chains derived from one specimen sequenced in a study of blood T cell repertoires in COVID-19. This table comes from immunoSEQ multiplex PCR, and its TCRdb copy is limited to in-frame clones, with some not included. Among 150,000 to 200,000 clones, just under 90% were seen once, and the ten largest hold about 0.96%. Sequenced sample: peripheral blood. The receptors come from a woman aged 18-35 years who had recovered from COVID-19.

The chain employs TRBV2 and TRBJ1-4, with 9 bases that match TRBD1. Germline lookup yields CDR1 SNHLY and CDR2 FYNNEI. V gave up 8 bases and J gave up 8 bases; unmatched junction bases: 12. This CDR3 comprises 15 residues. Here the CDR3 reads CASGRTGQGAEKLFF. CDR3 nucleotides: TGTGCCAGCGGTCGTACGGGACAGGGTGCGGAAAAACTGTTTTTT.

This chain uses TRBV7-6 with TRBJ2-1, with 8 bases aligning to TRBD2. CDR3 length: 15 residues. V lost 5 bases, J lost 0 bases, and 3 bases stayed unmatched. Per the germline V gene, CDR1 is SGHVS and CDR2 is FNYEAQ. The CDR3 spells CASSPSGSSYNEQFF. Written as DNA, the CDR3 is TGTGCCAGCAGCCCAAGCGGGAGCTCCTACAATGAGCAGTTCTTC. The full variable domain, its missing parts supplied by reference TRBV7-6 and TRBJ2-1, is GAGVSQSPRYKVTKRGQDVALRCDPISGHVSLYWYRQALGQGPEFLTYFNYEAQQDKSGLPNDRFSAERPEGSISTLTIQRTEQRDSAMYRCASSPSGSSYNEQFFGPGTRLTVL.

This clone was counted ten times or more. CDR3 region: CASSELAGGNEQFF. CDR3 nucleotides: TGTGCCAGCAGTGAACTAGCGGGGGGGAATGAGCAGTTCTTC. The rearrangement uses TRBV6-1 and TRBJ2-1; TRBD2 matches 12 bases. Germline CDR1 is MNHNS and CDR2 is SASEGT. V was clipped by 2 bases and J by 7 bases; unmatched bases: 0. The CDR3 sequence is 14 residues long.

This clone is a singleton in its sample. V and J are TRBV7-2 and TRBJ2-3, with 12 bases aligning to TRBD2. V was clipped by 10 bases and J by 3 bases; unmatched bases: 5. Germline V CDR1 and CDR2: SGHTA, FQGNSA. The CDR3 covers 14 residues. The CDR3 DNA follows: TGTGCCATCCAGACTAGCGGGGGTACAGATACGCAGTATTTT. As protein: CAIQTSGGTDTQYF.

The J gene is TRBJ1-2, the V gene TRBV7-9, with 8 bases fitting TRBD1. Losses at the gene ends were 1 base for V and 3 bases for J; bases not matched to a gene: 4. CDR1 is SEHNR, CDR2 FQNEAQ, per germline (reference sequence). CDR3 length: 15 amino acids. Written as DNA, the CDR3 is TGTGCCAGCAGCTTAGGGACAGGGAACTACTATGGCTACACCTTC. Its protein product is CASSLGTGNYYGYTF. Based on the CDR3 plus reference TRBV7-9 and TRBJ1-2, the full variable domain is DTGVSQNPRHKITKRGQNVTFRCDPISEHNRLYWYRQTLGQGPEFLTYFQNEAQLEKSRLLSDRFSAERPKGSFSTLEIQRTEQGDSAMYLCASSLGTGNYYGYTFGSGTRLTVV.

This sequence joins TRBV6-1 and TRBJ1-6, with 9 bases matching TRBD1. The CDR3 is 12 amino acids. Germline CDR1 MNHNS, CDR2 SASEGT. The V segment lost 8 bases and the J segment 12 bases; nucleotides outside the gene matches: 5. Written as DNA, the CDR3 is TGTGCCAGCCGGACAGGGGATCAACCCCTCCACTTT. This encodes CASRTGDQPLHF.

This clone showed up just once. V and J are TRBV10-1 and TRBJ1-1, with TRBD1 matching 12 bases. The junction had 17 bases not matched to a gene; V was cut back by 7 bases and J by 5 bases. The CDR3 sequence is 18 residues long. Germline assignment: CDR1 WNHNN and CDR2 SYGVQD (reference sequence). The CDR3 loop is CASTEVGTGGDFGTEAFF. CDR3 DNA sequence: TGCGCCAGCACCGAAGTAGGGACAGGGGGCGATTTTGGGACTGAAGCTTTCTTT.

In DNA form, the CDR3 reads TGTGCCAGCAGTCAGCGGGGGGGCCTGATAGATACGCAGTATTTT. This encodes CASSQRGGLIDTQYF. This chain links TRBV28 with TRBJ2-3; 10 nucleotides match TRBD2. This CDR3 spans 15 amino acids. CDR1 and CDR2 from the germline V gene are MDHEN and SYDVKM. The J segment lost 5 bases and the V segment lost 5 bases, leaving 7 bases of the junction unmatched.

This chain uses TRBV6-5 with TRBJ1-1, with TRBD1 matching 7 bases. Germline CDR1 MNHEY, CDR2 SVGAGI. Trimming removed 6 bases from V and 10 bases from J; junction bases left unmatched: 5. CDR3 size: 11 residues. The CDR3, as DNA: TGTGCCAGCAGCTTAACAGGGGTAGCTTTCTTT. It is translated as CASSLTGVAFF.

The genes are TRBV21-1 and TRBJ2-7; the table gives TRBD2 as D, unverified against the DNA. TRBV21-1 is a pseudogene. This CDR3 spans 17 amino acids. CDR3 bases: TGTGCCAGCAGCAAAGAGGTTCCTAGCGGGAGCTCCTACGAGCAGTACGTC. This codes for CASSKEVPSGSSYEQYV.

The chain recombines TRBV4-3 with TRBJ1-6; 7 bases agree with TRBD1. Germline V gene data show CDR1 as LGHNA and CDR2 as YSLEER. This CDR3 spans 15 amino acids. V gave up 4 bases and J gave up 8 bases; unmatched junction bases: 8. In nucleotides, the CDR3 is TGCGCCAGCAGCCTACACAGGGGCGCCTATTCACCCCTCCACTTT. Its translation is CASSLHRGAYSPLHF.

The chain recombines TRBV5-5 with TRBJ2-7, with TRBD2 identical over 10 bases. The ends lost 4 bases at V and 5 bases at J; junction bases unmatched: 6. Germline CDR1 reads SGHKS; CDR2 reads YYEKEE (reference sequence). This CDR3 is built from 14 residues. Here the CDR3 DNA reads TGTGCCAGCAGCCCCGGGACTAGCGACCACGAGCAGTACGTC. The encoded protein is CASSPGTSDHEQYV.

This chain connects TRBV5-5 to TRBJ1-2; the D gene is possibly TRBD1 (6 bases). V lost 4 bases and J lost 2, with 6 bases in between. The length of the CDR3 is 12 residues. Germline loops: CDR1 SGHKS, CDR2 YYEKEE (reference sequence). In DNA, the CDR3 is TGTGCCAGCAGCGGACAGAACTATGGCTACACCTTC. Translated: CASSGQNYGYTF.

This clone was observed a single time. The CDR3 DNA reads as TGTGCCAGTAGTCCCTGGGGGGGGAGCTCCTTATACAATGAGCAGTTCTTC. Residues: CASSPWGGSSLYNEQFF. The rearrangement joins TRBV19 to TRBJ2-1; 7 bases line up with TRBD2. Per germline, CDR1 LNHDA and CDR2 SQIVND (reference sequence). The CDR3 sequence is 17 residues long. V shed 5 bases, J shed 4 bases, and the junction held 14 bases outside the gene matches. Full variable domain (outside the CDR3, taken from reference TRBV19 and TRBJ2-1): DGGITQSPKYLFRKEGQNVTLSCEQNLNHDAMYWYRQDPGQGLRLIYYSQIVNDFQKGDIAEGYSVSREKKESFPLTVTSAQKNPTAFYLCASSPWGGSSLYNEQFFGPGTRLTVL.

This chain joins TRBV4-3 and TRBJ2-7; 9 bases agree with TRBD2. Germline V gene lookup returns CDR1 LGHNA and CDR2 YSLEER. The CDR3 totals 14 residues. J was trimmed by 3 bases and V by 4 bases; bases with no gene match: 4. The CDR3 DNA reads as TGCGCCAGCAGCCCCGCGGGGGGGGGCTACGAGCAGTACTTC. This gives the protein CASSPAGGGYEQYF.

There are a few counts of this clone. V is TRBV9 and J is TRBJ1-5; TRBD1 agrees at 10 bases. Germline CDR1 reads SGDLS; CDR2 reads YYNGEE. The V gene end was trimmed by 3 bases and the J gene end by 5 bases; junction bases not matched to a gene: 5. The CDR3 has 15 amino acids. The CDR3: CASSGSGTGDQPQHF. The CDR3 nucleotides are TGTGCCAGCAGCGGATCCGGGACAGGGGATCAGCCCCAGCATTTT.

The gene calls are TRBV7-9 and TRBJ1-4, with D possibly matching TRBD1 (5 bases). Germline V gene lookup returns CDR1 SEHNR and CDR2 FQNEAQ (reference sequence). This CDR3 region has 15 residues. V lost 5 bases and J 7 bases, leaving 17 bases between the germline ends. The CDR3 region is CASSPNRGTGEKLFF. The CDR3 coding sequence is TGTGCCAGCAGCCCCAACCGGGGGACGGGTGAAAAACTGTTTTTT.